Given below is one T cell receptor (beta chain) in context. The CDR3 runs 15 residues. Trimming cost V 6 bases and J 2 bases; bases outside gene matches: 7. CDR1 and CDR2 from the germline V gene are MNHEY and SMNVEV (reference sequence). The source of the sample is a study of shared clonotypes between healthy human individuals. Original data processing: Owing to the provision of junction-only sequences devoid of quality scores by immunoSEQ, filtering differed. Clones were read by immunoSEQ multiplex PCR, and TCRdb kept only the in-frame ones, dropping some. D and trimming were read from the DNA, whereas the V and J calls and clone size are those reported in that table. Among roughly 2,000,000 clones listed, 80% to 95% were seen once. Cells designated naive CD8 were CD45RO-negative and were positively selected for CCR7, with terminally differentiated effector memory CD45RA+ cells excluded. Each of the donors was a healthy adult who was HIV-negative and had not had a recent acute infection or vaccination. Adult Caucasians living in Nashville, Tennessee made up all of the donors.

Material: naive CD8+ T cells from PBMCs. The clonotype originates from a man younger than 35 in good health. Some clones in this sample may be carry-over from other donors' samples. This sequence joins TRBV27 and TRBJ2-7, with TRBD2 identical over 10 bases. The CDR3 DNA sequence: TGTGCCAGCAGCACCAGCGGGAGGGCACCCTACGAGCAGTACTTC. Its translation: CASSTSGRAPYEQYF.